This T cell receptor (beta chain) derives from a study of beta chain features in type 1 diabetes. Across the study: Age and gender were similar between patients and healthy donors, as were cell yields. Overall study results and limits: Type 1 diabetes patients showed a moderate but significant shortening of TCRB CDR3s in all four CD4+ subsets. Any PCR bias toward short templates would affect both groups alike.

V dropped 1 base and J dropped 4 bases, with 17 bases sitting between them. Germline values: CDR1 SGHRS, CDR2 YFSETQ. The CDR3 is 17 amino acids. The investigators reverse transcribed all of the isolated RNA, so they sequenced expressed TCRB transcripts. The table came from immunoSEQ multiplex PCR; TCRdb's copy has only in-frame clones and leaves some out. The sample has 400,000 or so clones; roughly 9.8% are singletons. A word on this clone: Its antigen remains unidentified.

This chain links TRBV5-1 with TRBJ2-2; D may match TRBD1 or TRBD2 (5 bases each). The clonotype originates from a man aged 25 to 45 with type 1 diabetes. The sample was central memory CD4+ T cells from blood. The CDR3 loop reads CASSLTSGATVTGELFF. For the CDR3, the DNA is TGCGCCAGCAGCTTGACCTCCGGGGCTACGGTCACCGGGGAGCTGTTTTTT.